The T cell receptor beta chain under discussion was sequenced for a study of cytomegalovirus exposure and HLA in healthy donors. The V and J ends lost 6 bases and 4 bases, in that order; junction bases with no gene match: 5. Germline-derived CDR1 and CDR2 are MNHNS and SASEGT. This CDR3 is 13 amino acids long. PCR involved 60 Vbeta and 13 Jbeta primers. This table comes from immunoSEQ multiplex PCR, and its TCRdb copy is limited to in-frame clones, with some not included. Counted here are approximately 67,000 clones, more than 80% occurring once; the ten biggest clones make up around 10%. Only a few counts were recorded for this clone.

Sequencing input: PBMCs. The receptor was isolated from a woman under 40 in good health and CMV-seropositive. The chain has TRBV6-1 and TRBJ1-1; 7 bases agree with TRBD1. The CDR3 reads CASSWAGGTEAFF. In nucleotides, the CDR3 is TGTGCCAGCAGCTGGGCAGGGGGCACTGAAGCTTTCTTT.